The 25 T cell receptor beta chains presented below share a single source sample, sequenced in a study of early T cells in non-severe SARS-CoV-2 infection. TCRdb re-called the 5' RACE reads through MiXCR, storing one row per CDR3 protein. The data contain nearly 70,000 distinct CDR3 sequences, roughly 4.9% of them seen just once; the ten biggest clones take up 3.6%. The sequences come from whole blood, collected at baseline. All receptors derive from an adult who was a healthcare worker with PCR-confirmed SARS-CoV-2 infection or an uninfected control (not recorded which). The donor label of this sample is uncertain.

The V gene is TRBV7-9, the J gene TRBJ1-1, with no clear D. This CDR3 region has 10 residues. The V end lost 5 bases, the J end lost 8 bases, and 6 bases lay between the germline ends. Germline V lookup: CDR1 SEHNR, CDR2 FQNEAQ (reference sequence). The DNA of the CDR3 is TGTGCCAGCAGCCGCGTGGAAGCTTTCTTT. Its protein product is CASSRVEAFF.

This clonotype has ten or more counts. The rearrangement uses TRBV7-9 and TRBJ1-2, with D perhaps matching TRBD1 (6 bases). The CDR3 runs 13 residues. CDR1 is SEHNR and CDR2 is FQNEAQ in the germline V gene (reference sequence). V was clipped by 1 base and J by 6 bases, with 9 bases between them. The CDR3 protein is CASSLDRENGYTF. In DNA, the CDR3 is TGTGCCAGCAGCTTAGACAGGGAAAATGGCTACACCTTC.

This clonotype was detected ten times or more. This rearrangement joins TRBV12-3 or TRBV12-4 to TRBJ2-5; D not certain. Trimming removed 3 bases at V and 8 bases at J, with 13 bases between. The CDR3 length is 13 residues. The CDR3 nucleotides are TGTGCCAGCAGTTTGCCCCCACCGGTAACCCAGTACTTC. Translated, it gives CASSLPPPVTQYF.

This clonotype was counted many times. The chain employs TRBV30 and TRBJ2-1; 8 nucleotides agree with TRBD2. Germline CDR1 GTSNPN, CDR2 SVGIG (reference sequence). The junction had 8 bases not matched to a gene; V was cut back by 3 bases and J by 4 bases. The length of the CDR3 is 15 residues. CDR3 protein: CAWSLTSGFYNEQFF. The CDR3, as DNA: TGTGCCTGGAGCCTAACTAGCGGATTTTACAATGAGCAGTTCTTC.

This clonotype has a count of ten or more. The rearrangement uses TRBV5-4 and TRBJ1-2, with a weak D call TRBD1 (6 bases). The CDR3 loop spans 18 amino acids. Per germline, CDR1 SGHNT and CDR2 YYREEE (reference sequence). The V and J ends lost 5 bases and 5 bases respectively, with 28 bases between them. CDR3 coding DNA: TGTGCCAGCAGTTCCCACCGAAAAAACAGGGATTACCGATATGGCTACACCTTC. Translated: CASSSHRKNRDYRYGYTF.

The sample holds many counts of this clonotype. The chain joins TRBV20-1 to TRBJ2-3, with 11 bases identical to TRBD1. The CDR3 has 19 residues. After removal of 3 bases from V and 1 base from J, the junction contained 15 bases not matched to a gene. Looked up from germline, CDR1 is DFQATT and CDR2 is SNEGSKA (reference sequence). CDR3 nucleotide sequence: TGCAGTGCTAGCACTCCTTCCGGGACAGGGGGGATCCGCACAGATACGCAGTATTTT. Its protein product is CSASTPSGTGGIRTDTQYF.

The V and J genes are TRBV21-1 and TRBJ2-7. TRBV21-1 is designated a pseudogene. The CDR3 is made up of 16 amino acids. CDR3 DNA: TGTGCCAGTAGCAAAGGAGACCGACGGTCTCTCTACGAGCAGTACTTC. Translation gives CASSKGDRRSLYEQYF.

The gene calls are TRBV6-1 and TRBJ2-3; 15 nucleotides line up with TRBD2. The CDR3 extends over 19 amino acids. After removal of 6 bases from V and 0 bases from J, the junction contained 10 bases not matched to a gene. Germline V CDR1 and CDR2: MNHNS, SASEGT. CDR3: CASSRLGLAGGFSTDTQYF. DNA for the CDR3: TGTGCCAGCAGCCGACTGGGACTAGCGGGGGGATTTAGCACAGATACGCAGTATTTT.

The chain uses TRBV27 and TRBJ2-5, with D possibly TRBD2 on 6 matching bases. Germline V lookup: CDR1 MNHEY, CDR2 SMNVEV (reference sequence). V gave up 5 bases and J gave up 4 bases, with 8 bases separating them. The CDR3 spans 12 residues. The CDR3 nucleotides read TGTGCCAGCAGTCCCGGGGGAGAGACCCAGTACTTC. Translating it yields CASSPGGETQYF.

There are many counts of this clonotype. The chain combines TRBV18 with TRBJ1-3, with TRBD1 matching 7 bases. Germline CDR1 is KGHSH and CDR2 is LQKENI. The ends lost 2 bases at V and 0 bases at J; junction bases unmatched: 7. The CDR3 consists of 17 residues. Here the CDR3 reads CASSPLGQTASGNTIYF. CDR3 nucleotides: TGTGCCAGCTCACCATTGGGACAGACAGCCTCTGGAAACACCATATATTTT.

The V call is TRBV10-1, the J call TRBJ2-7, with 11 bases that match TRBD2. From germline, CDR1 is WNHNN and CDR2 SYGVQD (reference sequence). V was clipped by 5 bases and J by 0 bases; unmatched bases: 6. The CDR3 sequence is 16 residues long. This chain's CDR3 is CASSPDGLAGSYEQYF. CDR3 in DNA: TGCGCCAGCAGTCCCGACGGACTAGCGGGCTCCTACGAGCAGTACTTC.

This clonotype has at least ten counts. The chain combines TRBV6-5 with TRBJ1-1, with unresolved D. The V end lost 0 bases, the J end lost 11 bases, and 13 bases lay between the germline ends. This CDR3 comprises 13 residues. Germline loops: CDR1 MNHEY, CDR2 SVGAGI. The CDR3 spells CASSYSGRPRAFF. The CDR3 DNA reads as TGTGCCAGCAGTTACTCAGGGCGGCCGCGGGCTTTCTTT.

In its sample, this clonotype was seen many times. V gene TRBV7-3 combines with J gene TRBJ2-2; D tentatively fits TRBD1 or TRBD2 (5 bases each). The CDR3 contains 16 residues. The V gene lost 0 bases and the J gene lost 0 bases, with 8 bases spanning the gap. Looked up from germline, CDR1 is SGHTA and CDR2 is FQGTGA. The DNA for the CDR3 is TGTGCCAGCAGCTTAACCGGGACGGCGAACACCGGGGAGCTGTTTTTT. Residues: CASSLTGTANTGELFF.

This clonotype was counted at least ten times. The gene calls are TRBV6-4 and TRBJ2-7, with D perhaps TRBD1 or TRBD2 (5 bases each). Germline V gene lookup returns CDR1 MRHNA and CDR2 SNTAGT. The CDR3 is 15 residues long. V dropped 6 bases and J dropped 2 bases, with 17 bases sitting between them. CDR3 protein: CASSEEVGTPYEQYF. In DNA form, the CDR3 reads TGTGCCAGCAGCGAGGAGGTCGGGACCCCCTACGAGCAGTACTTC.

The V and J genes are TRBV15 and TRBJ2-7; D is uncertain. CDR3 length: 15 residues. Trimming left V 0 bases short and J 0 bases short, with 9 bases between. Germline V lookup: CDR1 LNHNV, CDR2 YYDKDF (reference sequence). The CDR3, as DNA: TGTGCCACCAGCAGAGATTATCCGAGCTCCTACGAGCAGTACTTC. This translates into CATSRDYPSSYEQYF. Complete variable domain (other parts from reference TRBV15 and TRBJ2-7): DAMVIQNPRYQVTQFGKPVTLSCSQTLNHNVMYWYQQKSSQAPKLLFHYYDKDFNNEADTPDNFQSRRPNTSFCFLDIRSPGLGDTAMYLCATSRDYPSSYEQYFGPGTRLTVT.

The chain is built from TRBV4-3 and TRBJ1-4, with 9 bases fitting TRBD1. The V gene end was trimmed by 1 base and the J gene end by 6 bases; junction bases not matched to a gene: 3. Germline CDR1 reads LGHNA; CDR2 reads YSLEER. The CDR3 has 15 amino acids. DNA of the CDR3: TGCGCCAGCAGCCAAGGGGGGACAGGGTATGAAAAACTGTTTTTT. This encodes CASSQGGTGYEKLFF.

This clonotype has at least ten counts. J is TRBJ2-5 and V is TRBV7-6; D is possibly TRBD1 (7 bases). The CDR3 contains 17 residues. The ends were cut back, 2 bases at V and 6 bases at J, with 22 bases in the middle. Germline V CDR1 and CDR2: SGHVS, FNYEAQ. The CDR3 DNA is TGTGCCAGCAGCTTATATGTTGGGCCAGGGGGGAGGAAGACCCAGTACTTC. Protein: CASSLYVGPGGRKTQYF.

This clonotype has only a few counts. The chain joins TRBV7-9 to TRBJ2-1; 14 bases line up with TRBD2. From germline, CDR1 is SEHNR and CDR2 FQNEAQ (reference sequence). This CDR3 is 20 amino acids long. J was trimmed by 5 bases and V by 6 bases; bases with no gene match: 18. The CDR3 DNA is TGTGCCAGCAGTCCCCCCCCCGGAATGACTAGCGGGGGGGTAAACAATGAGCAGTTCTTC. The encoded protein is CASSPPPGMTSGGVNNEQFF.

This clonotype has a count of ten or more. The V gene is TRBV28, the J gene TRBJ2-7; tentative D call: TRBD1 (6 bases). The CDR3 spans 14 residues. The germline V and J ends were trimmed by 7 bases and 3 bases, with 16 bases remaining between them. Germline V gene lookup returns CDR1 MDHEN and CDR2 SYDVKM. Here the CDR3 reads CASINYQGSYEQYF. The CDR3 coding sequence is TGTGCCAGCATTAATTACCAGGGGAGCTACGAGCAGTACTTC.

The table lists this clonotype with many counts. The V call is TRBV7-8, the J call TRBJ1-1; 8 bases align to TRBD1. Germline trimming cut 5 bases from V and 6 bases from J; bases unmatched to any gene: 2. This CDR3 is 12 amino acids long. Germline lookup yields CDR1 SGHVS and CDR2 FQNEAQ. The CDR3 is CASSIRGPEAFF. CDR3 DNA: TGTGCCAGCAGCATCAGGGGGCCTGAAGCTTTCTTT.

The chain recombines TRBV25-1 with TRBJ1-3, with D possibly TRBD1 on 5 matching bases. The V end was cut by 4 bases, the J end by 0 bases, with 13 bases between. The CDR3 is made up of 16 amino acids. Germline V gene sequence: CDR1 MGHDK, CDR2 SYGVNS. CDR3 loop: CASSGDRYVSGNTIYF. In DNA, the CDR3 is TGTGCCAGCAGTGGGGACCGCTACGTCTCTGGAAACACCATATATTTT. Combining the CDR3 with reference TRBV25-1 and TRBJ1-3 gives the whole variable domain EADIYQTPRYLVIGTGKKITLECSQTMGHDKMYWYQQDPGMELHLIHYSYGVNSTEKGDLSSESTVSRIRTEHFPLTLESARPSHTSQYLCASSGDRYVSGNTIYFGEGSWLTVV.

There are a few counts of this clonotype. J is TRBJ1-1 and V is TRBV4-3, with D possibly TRBD1 on 5 matching bases. Trimming left V 4 bases short and J 6 bases short, with 6 bases between. Looked up from germline, CDR1 is LGHNA and CDR2 is YSLEER. This CDR3 has 11 residues. As DNA, the CDR3 is TGCGCCAGCAGCCGGGGCCCTGAAGCTTTCTTT. It translates to CASSRGPEAFF.

This clonotype was counted only a few times. V usage is TRBV5-1 and J usage is TRBJ2-1; 12 nucleotides agree with TRBD2. CDR1 and CDR2 from the germline V gene are SGHRS and YFSETQ. V lost 4 bases and J lost 8; bases outside the gene matches: 7. The CDR3 consists of 15 residues. This chain's CDR3 is CASSRRTSGDHEQFF. In DNA, the CDR3 is TGCGCCAGCAGCCGCCGGACTAGCGGGGACCATGAGCAGTTCTTC.

This clonotype was seen more than once but under ten times. The genes are TRBV7-9 and TRBJ1-2; 7 bases line up with TRBD1. V dropped 2 bases and J dropped 0; count of bases not matched to a gene: 3. CDR3 length: 15 residues. Germline loops: CDR1 SEHNR, CDR2 FQNEAQ (reference sequence). This chain's CDR3 is CASSLQGEPNYGYTF. The CDR3, as DNA: TGTGCCAGCAGCTTACAGGGGGAGCCTAACTATGGCTACACCTTC.

There are a few counts of this clonotype. This chain uses TRBV4-3 with TRBJ1-1; D is ambiguous. Looked up from germline, CDR1 is LGHNA and CDR2 is YSLEER. V was cut by 4 bases and J by 0 bases, with 9 bases left in between. The length of the CDR3 is 14 residues. DNA of the CDR3: TGCGCCAGCAGCCGGGAGCTAGTGAACACTGAAGCTTTCTTT. Its translation: CASSRELVNTEAFF.